The clone carrying this TCR beta chain was picked up a small number of times. Antigen specificity is unknown. The CDR3 runs 13 residues. V lost 0 bases and J 3 bases, leaving 8 bases between the germline ends. Germline-derived CDR1 and CDR2 are SQVTM and ANQGSEA. The sample belongs to a study of identical twins. General observations from the study: Compared with unrelated sharing, twin-shared out-of-frame alpha sequences had more low-probability sequences. Within monozygotic twins, out-of-frame TCR alpha sharing was underestimated by the models. Researchers reported weaker excess twin sharing in beta out-of-frame sequences.

MiXCR, applied by TCRdb to the 5' RACE reads, yields one record per CDR3 protein. The data show about 1.7 million distinct CDR3 sequences, around 29% seen once. This TCR came from a newborn girl in good health. The sequencing sample was made of cord blood. The chain carries TRBV29-1 and TRBJ1-1; D gene ambiguous. CDR3 DNA sequence: TGCAGCGTTGAAGACAGGAGGGACACTGAAGCTTTCTTT. Its protein product is CSVEDRRDTEAFF.